This T cell receptor beta chain was sequenced during a study of shared clonotypes between healthy human individuals. Deep was the level at which the assay was run. Clones were sequenced by immunoSEQ multiplex PCR, and TCRdb holds only the in-frame ones, with some missing. The data hold roughly 1,500,000 clones, with about 98.5% observed a single time. A remark on this clone: The antigen is unknown.

Findings and caveats of the study: Non-shared clonotypes were found to have lower generation probabilities than the clonotypes that were shared by all four of the sorted-subset donors.

This clonotype was sampled from a young man in good health. Sequencing was done on a sample of naive CD4+ T cells sorted from blood. The sample's subset: CD45RA+ positively selected.

The CDR3 nucleotides read TGTGCCAGCAGTTTGAGTCCGCGGACAGGAGACGATCCTAGCACAGATACGCAGTATTTT. It is translated as CASSLSPRTGDDPSTDTQYF. The rearrangement uses TRBV5-8 and TRBJ2-3; TRBD1 aligns across 7 bases. CDR1 and CDR2 (germline): SGHTS, YDEGEE. This CDR3 is built from 20 residues. J gave up 0 bases and V 5 bases, and 21 bases lay outside the gene matches.